This entry concerns a single T cell receptor (beta chain). The antigen is undetermined. These data come from a study of tumor-infiltrating lymphocytes in localized non-small cell lung cancer. Study results and limitations: Different pieces of the same tissue went to different assays, confounding technical variation with intratumor heterogeneity.

V lost 5 bases to trimming and J lost 0 bases, with 11 bases between them. CDR3 size: 15 residues. CDR1 is SGHAT, CDR2 FQNNGV, per germline. The method was immunoSEQ multiplex PCR; TCRdb's version includes in-frame clones alone and lacks a portion of them. The table records several thousand clones, around 80% of them present only once. Sample: lung tumor tissue. This sequence was found in a human donor with non-small cell lung cancer. The genes are TRBV11-2 and TRBJ1-3; D uncertain. CDR3 residues: CASSLISGSGNTIYF. As DNA, the CDR3 is TGTGCCAGCAGCCTCATTTCCGGCTCTGGAAACACCATATATTTT.